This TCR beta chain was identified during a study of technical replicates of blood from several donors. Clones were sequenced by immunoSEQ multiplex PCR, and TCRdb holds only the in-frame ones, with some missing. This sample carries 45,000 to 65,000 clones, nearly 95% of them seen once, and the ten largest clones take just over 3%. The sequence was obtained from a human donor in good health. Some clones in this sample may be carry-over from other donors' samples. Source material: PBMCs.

DNA for the CDR3: TGTGCCTGGAGTGTCAAGGGGGGGGGTTACACTGAAGCTTTCTTT. Protein sequence: CAWSVKGGGYTEAFF. The J gene is TRBJ1-1, the V gene TRBV30; D may be TRBD1 (6 bases). This CDR3 spans 15 amino acids. The V end lost 0 bases, the J end lost 3 bases, and 14 bases lay between the germline ends. CDR1 GTSNPN and CDR2 SVGIG come from the germline V gene (reference sequence). The whole variable domain, filled in from reference TRBV30 and TRBJ1-1, reads SQTIHQWPATLVQPVGSPLSLECTVEGTSNPNLYWYRQAAGRGLQLLFYSVGIGQISSEVPQNLSASRPQDRQFILSSKKLLLSDSGFYLCAWSVKGGGYTEAFFGQGTRLTVV.